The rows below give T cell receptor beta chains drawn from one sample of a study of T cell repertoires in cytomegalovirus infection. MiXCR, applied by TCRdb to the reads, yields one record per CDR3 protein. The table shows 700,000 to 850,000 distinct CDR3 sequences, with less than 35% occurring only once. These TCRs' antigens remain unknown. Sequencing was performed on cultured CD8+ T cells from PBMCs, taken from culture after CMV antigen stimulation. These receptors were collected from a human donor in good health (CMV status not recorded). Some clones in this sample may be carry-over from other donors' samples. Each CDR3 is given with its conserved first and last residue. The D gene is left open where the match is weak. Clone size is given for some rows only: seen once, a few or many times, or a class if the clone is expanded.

cdr3_nt: TGCGCCAGCAGCCAAGTATCTAACGGGGAGACCCAGTACTTC; cdr3_aa: CASSQVSNGETQYF; clone_size: .; j_call: TRBJ2-5; v_call: TRBV4-1; d_call: .
cdr3_nt: TGTGCCAGCAGCACAGGACACCCGAACACTGAAGCTTTCTTT; cdr3_aa: CASSTGHPNTEAFF; clone_size: .; j_call: TRBJ1-1; v_call: TRBV6-5; d_call: .
cdr3_nt: TGTGCCAGTAGTCCCGTACCGGGACTAGCGGGGGAAATTCCGAGTACCGGGGAGCTGTTTTTT; cdr3_aa: CASSPVPGLAGEIPSTGELFF; clone_size: .; j_call: TRBJ2-2; v_call: TRBV19; d_call: TRBD2
cdr3_nt: TGTGCCAGCAGCGTTCGCCCGGGGGGCACAGATACGCAGTATTTT; cdr3_aa: CASSVRPGGTDTQYF; clone_size: .; j_call: TRBJ2-3; v_call: TRBV9; d_call: .
cdr3_nt: TGTGCCAGCAGTTCACGGGACAGGCTAACCAACGAGGAGACCCAGTACTTC; cdr3_aa: CASSSRDRLTNEETQYF; clone_size: many; j_call: TRBJ2-5; v_call: TRBV6-5; d_call: TRBD1
cdr3_nt: TGTGCCAGCAGCCTATTCGCCGGGAGCGGGGGGGCGGGGAATGAGCAGTTCTTC; cdr3_aa: CASSLFAGSGGAGNEQFF; clone_size: .; j_call: TRBJ2-1; v_call: TRBV7-3; d_call: TRBD2
cdr3_nt: TGTGCCAGTACGAGGTCGTTTGCACGGAACACTGAAGCTTTCTTT; cdr3_aa: CASTRSFARNTEAFF; clone_size: .; j_call: TRBJ1-1; v_call: TRBV19; d_call: .
cdr3_nt: TGCAGTGCTTTCGGGGGGCTCAATCAGCCCCAGCATTTT; cdr3_aa: CSAFGGLNQPQHF; clone_size: .; j_call: TRBJ1-5; v_call: TRBV20-1; d_call: .
cdr3_nt: TGCGCCAGCAGTCAATCAGGCCGAGATACGCAGTATTTT; cdr3_aa: CASSQSGRDTQYF; clone_size: .; j_call: TRBJ2-3; v_call: TRBV23-1; d_call: .
cdr3_nt: TGTGCCAGCAGTGCGACTCAGGGTTCTGTGAGGTCACCCCTCCACTTT; cdr3_aa: CASSATQGSVRSPLHF; clone_size: .; j_call: TRBJ1-6; v_call: TRBV6-1; d_call: .
cdr3_nt: TGCGCCAGCAGCCATTCGCCGGAACAGGGTGGGGACCCTAGCAATCAGCCCCAGCATTTT; cdr3_aa: CASSHSPEQGGDPSNQPQHF; clone_size: few; j_call: TRBJ1-5; v_call: TRBV4-1; d_call: .
cdr3_nt: TGTGCCAGCAGTGGGGCGGGGAGGATGATGAACACAGATACGCAGTATTTT; cdr3_aa: CASSGAGRMMNTDTQYF; clone_size: .; j_call: TRBJ2-3; v_call: TRBV27; d_call: .
cdr3_nt: TGTGCCAGCACCGGGTGGGGGCCCTCCTACAATGAGCAGTTCTTC; cdr3_aa: CASTGWGPSYNEQFF; clone_size: .; j_call: TRBJ2-1; v_call: TRBV2; d_call: .
cdr3_nt: TGTGCCAGCAGCTTCAGGGGCCCAACGAACACCGGGGAGCTGTTTTTT; cdr3_aa: CASSFRGPTNTGELFF; clone_size: many; j_call: TRBJ2-2; v_call: TRBV7-6; d_call: .
cdr3_nt: TGTGCCACCAGCCCTGGCAGGGAGGCTGGGCAGCCCCAGCATTTT; cdr3_aa: CATSPGREAGQPQHF; clone_size: .; j_call: TRBJ1-5; v_call: TRBV15; d_call: .
cdr3_nt: TGTGCCAGCAGCCCATCGGCAGGGAAAACAGATACGCAGTATTTT; cdr3_aa: CASSPSAGKTDTQYF; clone_size: .; j_call: TRBJ2-3; v_call: TRBV5-4; d_call: .
cdr3_nt: TGTGCCAGCAGTTCTTTCCGGGACAGCTCCTACGAGCAGTACTTC; cdr3_aa: CASSSFRDSSYEQYF; clone_size: .; j_call: TRBJ2-7; v_call: TRBV12-3/TRBV12-4; d_call: TRBD1
cdr3_nt: TGTGCCAGTGAGCCACCTGGCCGGGACAGGGTCACAGATACGCAGTATTTT; cdr3_aa: CASEPPGRDRVTDTQYF; clone_size: many; j_call: TRBJ2-3; v_call: TRBV7-2; d_call: TRBD1
cdr3_nt: TGCGCCAGCAGCCAAGACGCAGGCACGGGGAGTGAGCAGTTCTTC; cdr3_aa: CASSQDAGTGSEQFF; clone_size: .; j_call: TRBJ2-1; v_call: TRBV4-1; d_call: .
cdr3_nt: TGTGCCACCTATCGGGTTGAAGGGGAGCTGTTTTTT; cdr3_aa: CATYRVEGELFF; clone_size: .; j_call: TRBJ2-2; v_call: TRBV2; d_call: .
cdr3_nt: TGTGCCAGCAGTTTTCACAAGGTGGCTTCGGACACCGGGGAGCTGTTTTTT; cdr3_aa: CASSFHKVASDTGELFF; clone_size: few; j_call: TRBJ2-2; v_call: TRBV12-3/TRBV12-4; d_call: .
cdr3_nt: TGTGCCAGCAGTTTAAGCAGCAACAACACTGAAGCTTTCTTT; cdr3_aa: CASSLSSNNTEAFF; clone_size: .; j_call: TRBJ1-1; v_call: TRBV12-3/TRBV12-4; d_call: .
cdr3_nt: TGTGCCAGTAGTATGGGACAGGGTTACAATGAGCAGTTCTTC; cdr3_aa: CASSMGQGYNEQFF; clone_size: .; j_call: TRBJ2-1; v_call: TRBV19; d_call: TRBD1
cdr3_nt: TGTGCCAGCAGCTTACTCCGGGACAGTGTCGATGAAAAACTGTTTTTT; cdr3_aa: CASSLLRDSVDEKLFF; clone_size: .; j_call: TRBJ1-4; v_call: TRBV7-4; d_call: TRBD1
cdr3_nt: TGTGCCAGCCTTCAGGGGTTTTCCCTTGGCTACACCTTC; cdr3_aa: CASLQGFSLGYTF; clone_size: .; j_call: TRBJ1-2; v_call: TRBV6-2/TRBV6-3; d_call: .
cdr3_nt: TGTGCCAGCAGTTACAACAGAAACACCGGGGAGCTGTTTTTT; cdr3_aa: CASSYNRNTGELFF; clone_size: few; j_call: TRBJ2-2; v_call: TRBV6-5; d_call: .
cdr3_nt: TGTGCCAGTAGTATAAATAGCGGGAACACCGGGGAGCTGTTTTTT; cdr3_aa: CASSINSGNTGELFF; clone_size: few; j_call: TRBJ2-2; v_call: TRBV19; d_call: .
cdr3_nt: TGCAGTGCTAGAGACCGGCGGCGGGGCCTAGATACGCAGTATTTT; cdr3_aa: CSARDRRRGLDTQYF; clone_size: .; j_call: TRBJ2-3; v_call: TRBV20-1; d_call: .
cdr3_nt: TGTGCCAGCACCAGAACGGGGGGAACTTACAATGAGCAGTTCTTC; cdr3_aa: CASTRTGGTYNEQFF; clone_size: .; j_call: TRBJ2-1; v_call: TRBV5-6; d_call: TRBD2
cdr3_nt: TGTGCCAGCAGCTTAGTGGGACTAGCGGGGGGGTTGAATGAGCAGTTCTTC; cdr3_aa: CASSLVGLAGGLNEQFF; clone_size: many; j_call: TRBJ2-1; v_call: TRBV7-2; d_call: TRBD2
cdr3_nt: TGCGCCAGCAGGGAGGACGGGAAGGGGGAGCAGTACTTC; cdr3_aa: CASREDGKGEQYF; clone_size: few; j_call: TRBJ2-7; v_call: TRBV5-1; d_call: .
cdr3_nt: TGTGCCAGCAGTGCGCCAGGCCGCTCCTACGAGCAGTACTTC; cdr3_aa: CASSAPGRSYEQYF; clone_size: few; j_call: TRBJ2-7; v_call: TRBV5-4; d_call: .
cdr3_nt: TGTGCCAGCAGCCCCCGTACGGGTCTAGGGGATGGCTACACCTTC; cdr3_aa: CASSPRTGLGDGYTF; clone_size: .; j_call: TRBJ1-2; v_call: TRBV7-4; d_call: .
cdr3_nt: TGTGCCAGCAGCTTTGAAGGTGTCTATGGCTACACCTTC; cdr3_aa: CASSFEGVYGYTF; clone_size: once; j_call: TRBJ1-2; v_call: TRBV7-9; d_call: .
cdr3_nt: TGTGCCAGCAGGGGAACAGGGACTAATGAAAAACTGTTTTTT; cdr3_aa: CASRGTGTNEKLFF; clone_size: few; j_call: TRBJ1-4; v_call: TRBV12-3/TRBV12-4; d_call: .
cdr3_nt: TGTGCCAGCAGCGCCTGGGGCAACACCGGGGAGCTGTTTTTT; cdr3_aa: CASSAWGNTGELFF; clone_size: .; j_call: TRBJ2-2; v_call: TRBV9; d_call: .
cdr3_nt: TGTGCCAGCAGTCGGACAGGGGTCACCGGGGAGCTGTTTTTT; cdr3_aa: CASSRTGVTGELFF; clone_size: few; j_call: TRBJ2-2; v_call: TRBV12-3/TRBV12-4; d_call: TRBD1
cdr3_nt: TGTGCCAGCAGCTTATCCTTCCGGGGGGACGAGAACACTGAAGCTTTCTTT; cdr3_aa: CASSLSFRGDENTEAFF; clone_size: few; j_call: TRBJ1-1; v_call: TRBV11-2; d_call: .
cdr3_nt: TGTGCCAGCAGTTACTCCCCTACTAGCGAACAAGAGACCCAGTACTTC; cdr3_aa: CASSYSPTSEQETQYF; clone_size: .; j_call: TRBJ2-5; v_call: TRBV6-2/TRBV6-3; d_call: TRBD2
cdr3_nt: TGCAGTGCCCTCGGGCGACAGGAAGATTCACCCCTCCACTTT; cdr3_aa: CSALGRQEDSPLHF; clone_size: few; j_call: TRBJ1-6; v_call: TRBV20-1; d_call: .
cdr3_nt: TGTGCCACCTCAGTGCCGAGCAGGGGGCAAAAGGGGGAGCAGTACTTC; cdr3_aa: CATSVPSRGQKGEQYF; clone_size: .; j_call: TRBJ2-7; v_call: TRBV2; d_call: TRBD1
cdr3_nt: TGTGCCAGCAGTACAGCCAGGGAAAGTGGTTCACCCCTCCACTTT; cdr3_aa: CASSTARESGSPLHF; clone_size: .; j_call: TRBJ1-6; v_call: TRBV5-4; d_call: .
cdr3_nt: TGCGCCAGCAGCCAAGATTGGAGGTTCAAGTATTTT; cdr3_aa: CASSQDWRFKYF; clone_size: many; j_call: TRBJ2-3; v_call: TRBV4-1; d_call: .
cdr3_nt: TGTGCCAGTTTAGCGGGGGCCTTCCCCTCCTACAATGAGCAGTTCTTC; cdr3_aa: CASLAGAFPSYNEQFF; clone_size: .; j_call: TRBJ2-1; v_call: TRBV12-3/TRBV12-4; d_call: TRBD2
cdr3_nt: TGTGCCAGTAGTAAAACAGGATCGGGGACTGAAGCTTTCTTT; cdr3_aa: CASSKTGSGTEAFF; clone_size: few; j_call: TRBJ1-1; v_call: TRBV19; d_call: .
cdr3_nt: TGCAGTGCTAGAGATCTCTGGAGGGACAGCGGTAATCAGCCCCAGCATTTT; cdr3_aa: CSARDLWRDSGNQPQHF; clone_size: many; j_call: TRBJ1-5; v_call: TRBV20-1; d_call: TRBD1
cdr3_nt: TGTGCCAGCGGGACTCGGGACACCTTGAACACTGAAGCTTTCTTT; cdr3_aa: CASGTRDTLNTEAFF; clone_size: few; j_call: TRBJ1-1; v_call: TRBV7-9; d_call: .
cdr3_nt: TGTGCCAGCAGCTCGGACCTCTCCTACAATGAGCAGTTCTTC; cdr3_aa: CASSSDLSYNEQFF; clone_size: .; j_call: TRBJ2-1; v_call: TRBV6-2/TRBV6-3; d_call: .
cdr3_nt: TGTGCCAGCAGCTTACTTTGGGGCAGAGCTGACAATGAGCAGTTCTTC; cdr3_aa: CASSLLWGRADNEQFF; clone_size: few; j_call: TRBJ2-1; v_call: TRBV7-6; d_call: .
cdr3_nt: TGCAGCGCTAATTGGGGCTGGGCCGGGGAGCTGTTTTTT; cdr3_aa: CSANWGWAGELFF; clone_size: .; j_call: TRBJ2-2; v_call: TRBV29-1; d_call: .
cdr3_nt: TGTGCCAGCGGTTGGGGGGCCGGGGAGCTGTTTTTT; cdr3_aa: CASGWGAGELFF; clone_size: .; j_call: TRBJ2-2; v_call: TRBV25-1; d_call: .
cdr3_nt: TGTGCCAGCAGGTCAAGCAGCTCCTATAATTCACCCCTCCACTTT; cdr3_aa: CASRSSSSYNSPLHF; clone_size: .; j_call: TRBJ1-6; v_call: TRBV12-3/TRBV12-4; d_call: .
cdr3_nt: TGTGCCAGCAGCCCTCAACGGGGGCGTTACGAGCAGTACTTC; cdr3_aa: CASSPQRGRYEQYF; clone_size: many; j_call: TRBJ2-7; v_call: TRBV7-2; d_call: .
cdr3_nt: TGTGCCAGCAGCTCGAGCCCAGATACGCAGTATTTT; cdr3_aa: CASSSSPDTQYF; clone_size: many; j_call: TRBJ2-3; v_call: TRBV12-3/TRBV12-4; d_call: .
cdr3_nt: TGTGCCAGCAGTTCCAACAGGGTCACCGAACTGTTTTTT; cdr3_aa: CASSSNRVTELFF; clone_size: few; j_call: TRBJ1-4; v_call: TRBV27; d_call: .
cdr3_nt: TGTGCCAGCTCGCCCGAGCTGGACACCGGGGAGCTGTTTTTT; cdr3_aa: CASSPELDTGELFF; clone_size: .; j_call: TRBJ2-2; v_call: TRBV18; d_call: .
cdr3_nt: TGTGCCAGCAGGGGGGGGACAGTGAACTATGGCTACACCTTC; cdr3_aa: CASRGGTVNYGYTF; clone_size: few; j_call: TRBJ1-2; v_call: TRBV9; d_call: TRBD1
cdr3_nt: TGCGCCAGCCGGTTCGGGTCTCACACTGAAGCTTTCTTT; cdr3_aa: CASRFGSHTEAFF; clone_size: .; j_call: TRBJ1-1; v_call: TRBV5-1; d_call: .
cdr3_nt: TGTGCCAGCAGCCCATCCGGACAGGGGGCGTCCCCTAGCACAGATACGCAGTATTTT; cdr3_aa: CASSPSGQGASPSTDTQYF; clone_size: .; j_call: TRBJ2-3; v_call: TRBV7-6; d_call: TRBD1
cdr3_nt: TGTGCCAGCAGTTACTCTCTAGCAGCGGGGGGCGGCACAGATACGCAGTATTTT; cdr3_aa: CASSYSLAAGGGTDTQYF; clone_size: .; j_call: TRBJ2-3; v_call: TRBV6-6; d_call: TRBD2